This entry lists 27 T cell receptor beta chains sequenced from one sample in a study of early T cells in non-severe SARS-CoV-2 infection. TCRdb reanalysed the 5' RACE reads using MiXCR and keeps one entry per CDR3 protein. Among under 35,000 distinct CDR3 sequences, just under 3% were seen once, and the ten largest hold around 0.72%. The sample was whole blood. The receptors stem from an adult who was a healthcare worker with PCR-confirmed SARS-CoV-2 infection or an uninfected control (not recorded which).

The sample holds many counts of this clonotype. This chain uses TRBV11-1 with TRBJ2-6; D is undetermined. The V end lost 5 bases, the J end lost 0 bases, and 17 bases lay between the germline ends. Germline V gene sequence: CDR1 SGHAT, CDR2 FQDESV (reference sequence). This CDR3 contains 18 residues. CDR3 coding DNA: TGTGCCAGCAGCCCGCGGCAGCCGGATCTCTCTGGGGCCAACGTCCTGACTTTC. Its protein product is CASSPRQPDLSGANVLTF. Looking up the rest from reference TRBV11-1 and TRBJ2-6 gives the full variable domain: EAEVAQSPRYKITEKSQAVAFWCDPISGHATLYWYRQILGQGPELLVQFQDESVVDDSQLPKDRFSAERLKGVDSTLKIQPAELGDSAMYLCASSPRQPDLSGANVLTFGAGSRLTVL.

At least ten counts were recorded for this clonotype. The chain joins TRBV6-1 to TRBJ2-5; 10 nucleotides agree with TRBD2. The CDR3 runs 14 residues. V lost 5 bases and J lost 4; bases outside the gene matches: 4. CDR1 MNHNS and CDR2 SASEGT come from the germline V gene. The CDR3 DNA sequence: TGTGCCAGCAGTAGCGGGGGGGCCGGAGAGACCCAGTACTTC. As protein: CASSSGGAGETQYF.

In this sample, this clonotype turned up many times. V gene TRBV27 combines with J gene TRBJ1-5; possible D gene TRBD1, 5 bases. In germline, CDR1 is MNHEY, CDR2 SMNVEV (reference sequence). Trimming pared 0 bases from V and 4 bases from J, leaving 10 bases between. The CDR3 spans 15 residues. The CDR3 spells CASSLSIPGNQPQHF. CDR3 coding DNA: TGTGCCAGCAGTTTATCGATTCCAGGGAATCAGCCCCAGCATTTT.

At least ten counts were recorded for this clonotype. V usage is TRBV11-2 and J usage is TRBJ2-6; D tentatively reads TRBD1 or TRBD2 (5 bases each). This CDR3 is built from 15 residues. V was clipped by 6 bases and J by 4 bases, with 13 bases between them. Germline CDR1 and CDR2: SGHAT and FQNNGV. This CDR3 reads CASRRGVSGANVLTF. CDR3 nucleotides: TGTGCCAGCAGACGAGGGGTTTCCGGGGCCAACGTCCTGACTTTC.

This clonotype appeared many times. The V call is TRBV5-1, the J call TRBJ2-7; 10 bases are a match to TRBD1. The V and J ends lost 0 bases and 6 bases, in that order; junction bases with no gene match: 0. Germline-derived CDR1 and CDR2 are SGHRS and YFSETQ. The CDR3 contains 13 residues. The CDR3: CASSLGTGGEQYV. CDR3 in DNA: TGCGCCAGCAGCTTGGGGACAGGGGGCGAGCAGTACGTC.

This clonotype was counted at least ten times. J is TRBJ2-3 and V is TRBV15; 7 nucleotides agree with TRBD1. The V and J ends lost 4 bases and 5 bases, in that order; junction bases with no gene match: 9. Germline V gene data show CDR1 as LNHNV and CDR2 as YYDKDF (reference sequence). The CDR3 length is 15 residues. The CDR3 coding sequence is TGTGCCACCAGCACCCGACAGGGCGGAGGAGATACGCAGTATTTT. It yields the protein CATSTRQGGGDTQYF.

This clonotype was counted ten times or more. This chain links TRBV3-1 with TRBJ1-4; D uncertain. The germline V gene has CDR1 LGHDT and CDR2 YNNKEL (reference sequence). This CDR3 comprises 15 residues. Deletions cut 3 bases from V and 0 bases from J, with 8 bases between. The CDR3 loop is CASSQMVATNEKLFF. The CDR3 DNA reads as TGTGCCAGCAGCCAGATGGTAGCAACTAATGAAAAACTGTTTTTT.

Ten or more counts support this clonotype. The V gene is TRBV11-1, the J gene TRBJ2-7, with a tentative D call TRBD2 (6 bases). The CDR3 has 16 residues. Trimming left V 1 base short and J 0 bases short, with 13 bases between. Germline V CDR1 and CDR2: SGHAT, FQDESV (reference sequence). The CDR3 DNA sequence: TGTGCCAGCAGCTTAGGAGGGACTGAGTCCTCCTACGAGCAGTACGTC. Protein: CASSLGGTESSYEQYV.

V gene TRBV2 combines with J gene TRBJ2-1; 8 bases match TRBD2. The J segment lost 6 bases and the V segment lost 7 bases, leaving 8 bases of the junction unmatched. The CDR3 length is 14 residues. The germline gives CDR1 SNHLY, CDR2 FYNNEI. The CDR3 nucleotides are TGTGCCAGCAACTCCGGGGGGGCCCCCAATGAGCAGTTCTTC. Amino acid sequence: CASNSGGAPNEQFF.

This clonotype was seen at least ten times. The chain combines TRBV27 with TRBJ1-6, with D possibly being TRBD1 (5 bases). Trimming cost V 11 bases and J 10 bases, with 24 bases left between them. The CDR3 totals 15 residues. CDR1 MNHEY and CDR2 SMNVEV come from the germline V gene (reference sequence). Here the CDR3 reads CARVAWGSPPSPLHF. The CDR3 region has the DNA TGTGCCCGCGTTGCGTGGGGCTCTCCCCCATCACCCCTCCACTTT.

This clonotype was recorded at least ten times. V and J are TRBV11-2 and TRBJ2-1, with D possibly TRBD1 on 6 matching bases. Germline lookup yields CDR1 SGHAT and CDR2 FQNNGV. This CDR3 spans 15 amino acids. Trimming removed 4 bases from V and 6 bases from J, with 16 bases in between. Written as DNA, the CDR3 is TGTGCCAGCAGCTCACAAACAGGGATCAGCAATGAGCAGTTCTTC. Protein product: CASSSQTGISNEQFF.

This clonotype appeared many times. J is TRBJ1-1 and V is TRBV6-5; 7 bases map to TRBD1. This CDR3 has 15 residues. Germline V gene sequence: CDR1 MNHEY, CDR2 SVGAGI. Germline trimming cut 1 base from V and 4 bases from J; bases unmatched to any gene: 6. This CDR3 is CASSYFRGLGTEAFF. The CDR3 DNA follows: TGTGCCAGCAGTTACTTCAGGGGGTTGGGCACTGAAGCTTTCTTT.

This clonotype was seen many times. An end of the junction does not agree with germline; a read error may underlie this. The rearrangement links TRBV20-1 to TRBJ1-2; a possible D gene is TRBD1 (6 bases). Germline V CDR1 and CDR2: DFQATT, SNEGSKA (reference sequence). This CDR3 is built from 11 residues. CDR3 residues: CSARGYRDTDF. The CDR3 nucleotides are TGCAGTGCTAGAGGCTACCGGGACACTGACTTC.

This clonotype was detected a few times. One base away lies a much larger clone, so this may be a sequencing read error. The rearrangement joins TRBV20-1 to TRBJ2-3; no firm D call. V gave up 4 bases and J gave up 9 bases, with 11 bases separating them. Germline V gene lookup returns CDR1 DFQATT and CDR2 SNEGSKA (reference sequence). The CDR3 has 11 amino acids. The CDR3 nucleotides are TGCAGTGCTAATCCAGTCTACACGCAGTATTTT. Amino acids: CSANPVYTQYF.

This clonotype was recorded many times. The chain is built from TRBV7-2 and TRBJ1-1; 7 bases agree with TRBD1. The CDR3 sequence is 18 residues long. Unmatched junction bases numbered 12, after V lost 2 bases and J lost 0 bases. Germline V gene data show CDR1 as SGHTA and CDR2 as FQGNSA. In nucleotides, the CDR3 is TGTGCCAGCAGCTTATTCCGGACAGGCGAAACCGTGAACACTGAAGCTTTCTTT. Translated, it gives CASSLFRTGETVNTEAFF.

At least ten counts were recorded for this clonotype. This sequence joins TRBV5-5 and TRBJ2-5; 9 nucleotides match TRBD2. The CDR3 is 16 amino acids. The germline CDR1 and CDR2 sequences are SGHKS and YYEKEE (reference sequence). V lost 0 bases to trimming and J lost 2 bases; unmatched junction nucleotides: 5. In DNA, the CDR3 is TGTGCCAGCAGCTTGGAACTAGCGGGTAGTCAAGAGACCCAGTACTTC. Amino acids: CASSLELAGSQETQYF. Full variable domain (outside the CDR3, taken from reference TRBV5-5 and TRBJ2-5): DAGVTQSPTHLIKTRGQQVTLRCSPISGHKSVSWYQQVLGQGPQFIFQYYEKEERGRGNFPDRFSARQFPNYSSELNVNALLLGDSALYLCASSLELAGSQETQYFGPGTRLLVL.

This clonotype was seen at least ten times. This rearrangement joins TRBV12-3 or TRBV12-4 to TRBJ2-2; unclear D gene. The CDR3 length is 11 residues. V lost 2 bases and J 6 bases, leaving 1 base between the germline ends. In DNA, the CDR3 is TGTGCCAGCAGTTTATCCGGGGAGCTGTTTTTT. Its protein product is CASSLSGELFF.

The table lists this clonotype with many counts. CDR3: CASSLSSSGTSYNEQFF. The CDR3, as DNA: TGTGCCAGCAGTCTCAGCTCCTCCGGGACTTCCTACAATGAGCAGTTCTTC. This rearrangement joins TRBV12-3 or TRBV12-4 to TRBJ2-1, with a tentative D call TRBD2 (6 bases). CDR3 length: 17 amino acids. The V end was cut by 5 bases, the J end by 1 base, with 18 bases between.

This clonotype was seen many times. The chain links TRBV27 to TRBJ2-1, with D perhaps TRBD1 (5 bases). The CDR3 contains 15 residues. In germline, CDR1 is MNHEY, CDR2 SMNVEV (reference sequence). The V gene lost 5 bases and the J gene lost 9 bases, with 20 bases spanning the gap. The CDR3 sequence: CASSPRVSGRGEQFF. CDR3 nucleotide sequence: TGTGCCAGCAGTCCAAGGGTGTCAGGGCGAGGTGAGCAGTTCTTC.

Ten or more counts support this clonotype. The chain has TRBV10-2 and TRBJ2-3; 12 bases fit TRBD2. This CDR3 is 17 amino acids long. V lost 2 bases to trimming and J lost 4 bases; unmatched junction nucleotides: 7. Germline V CDR1 and CDR2: WSHSY, SAAADI. The CDR3 nucleotides are TGCGCCAGCAGTGAGCCCCTAGCGGGGGGGAGGGCAGATACGCAGTATTTT. Protein product: CASSEPLAGGRADTQYF.

This clonotype was counted between two and nine times. The CDR3 nucleotides read TGTGCCAGCAGTACGGGGATCTCTGGAAACACCATATATTTT. Translating gives CASSTGISGNTIYF. The chain carries TRBV6-6 and TRBJ1-3, with D unresolved. Trimming shortened V by 5 bases and J by 0 bases, and 8 bases separated the two germline ends. CDR3 length: 14 amino acids. Germline V gene sequence: CDR1 MNHNY, CDR2 SVGAGI (reference sequence).

This clonotype appeared many times. The chain carries TRBV7-9 and TRBJ2-5; D gene uncertain. V lost 6 bases and J lost 9, with 17 bases in between. The CDR3 is made up of 13 amino acids. CDR1 SEHNR and CDR2 FQNEAQ come from the germline V gene (reference sequence). The CDR3 spells CASSRDPATAQYF. The DNA for the CDR3 is TGTGCCAGCAGTCGCGACCCCGCTACGGCCCAGTACTTC.

Relative to its sample, this clonotype is medium-sized (0.01 to 0.1%). V gene TRBV29-1 combines with J gene TRBJ1-5; a possible D gene is TRBD1 (6 bases). V was clipped by 4 bases and J by 4 bases, with 14 bases between them. The CDR3 is 14 amino acids. The germline CDR1 and CDR2 sequences are SQVTM and ANQGSEA. CDR3 region: CSVVVGGANQPQHF. The CDR3, as DNA: TGCAGCGTTGTGGTCGGGGGCGCAAATCAGCCCCAGCATTTT.

There are many counts of this clonotype. The rearrangement joins TRBV12-3 or TRBV12-4 to TRBJ1-2; 11 bases are a match to TRBD1. The CDR3 sequence is 15 residues long. V was pared by 6 bases and J by 1 base, with 4 bases of the junction left unmatched. The CDR3 is CASRPGTGGNYGYTF. The CDR3 coding sequence is TGTGCCAGCAGACCCGGGACAGGGGGTAACTATGGCTACACCTTC.

This clonotype was counted many times. CDR3 nucleotides: TGTGCCAGCAGACAGGGTAGCAATCAGCCCCAGCATTTT. Translation: CASRQGSNQPQHF. The genes are TRBV6-5 and TRBJ1-5; TRBD1 might be the D (6 bases). The germline V gene encodes CDR1 MNHEY and CDR2 SVGAGI. V lost 6 bases, J lost 0 bases, and 6 bases lay in between. CDR3 length: 13 amino acids.

There are many counts of this clonotype. The rearrangement joins TRBV7-8 to TRBJ2-1; D call uncertain. Looked up from germline, CDR1 is SGHVS and CDR2 is FQNEAQ. The CDR3 is 14 residues long. V was trimmed by 5 bases and J by 4 bases, leaving 12 bases between them. CDR3 nucleotide sequence: TGTGCCAGCAGCACAGACGGCGTATACAATGAGCAGTTCTTC. It is translated as CASSTDGVYNEQFF.

In this sample, this clonotype turned up many times. The CDR3 bases are TGCGCCAGCAGCCAAGTGGGACTAGGAGATACGCAGTATTTT. Translation gives CASSQVGLGDTQYF. V gene TRBV4-1 combines with J gene TRBJ2-3; 8 bases map to TRBD2. This CDR3 contains 14 residues. Per germline, CDR1 MGHRA and CDR2 YSYEKL. The J segment lost 5 bases and the V segment lost 1 base, leaving 2 bases of the junction unmatched.